Listed here is a single TCR beta chain. Its cognate antigen is unknown. The entry originates in a study of OX40 agonist ivuxolimab in advanced cancers. For the study at large: Three patients, one with hepatocellular carcinoma and two with cutaneous melanoma, responded partially.

CDR1 and CDR2 (germline): MGHDK, SYGVNS. Trimming stripped 0 bases from V and 0 bases from J, with 12 bases between. The CDR3 has 17 amino acids. Patients were ruled out by autoimmune disease history or systemic immunosuppression. Study conclusions and caveats: Among some nonresponders, normalized T-cell clonal expansion was also low.

Data came from immunoSEQ multiplex PCR; TCRdb stores just in-frame clones and leaves some out. Of fewer than 90,000 clones in the sample, about nine tenths are singletons; the top ten hold around 0.26%. The material was CD4+ or CD8+ T cells sorted from blood, obtained in a trial of the OX40 agonist ivuxolimab. The source of this sequence is an adult with an advanced solid tumor such as melanoma, head and neck, liver or kidney cancer. This sequence joins TRBV25-1 and TRBJ1-3; D remains unclear. The CDR3 DNA follows: TGTGCCAGCAGTGAATATTCGGCAGGCCACTCTGGAAACACCATATATTTT. It is translated as CASSEYSAGHSGNTIYF.